This T cell receptor (beta chain) was recorded in a study of response to subunit inactivated influenza vaccine. This clonotype was seen only a few times. The CDR3 covers 16 residues. V trimming: 2 bases; J trimming: 5 bases; junction bases outside the gene matches: 9. TCRdb re-derived calls from the RT-PCR reads in MiXCR, one entry per CDR3 protein. This sample has 800,000 to 1,000,000 distinct CDR3 sequences, with around 20% found just once. This chain uses TRBV12-3 or TRBV12-4 with TRBJ2-5, with 9 nucleotides matching TRBD1. This sequence was found in a man in his forties or fifties who received an inactivated influenza vaccine. The source material was PBMCs from blood, sampled more than 4 days after vaccination. In nucleotides, the CDR3 is TGTGCCAGCAGTTTATGGGGGACAGGGAATCGTGAGACCCAGTACTTC. It codes for CASSLWGTGNRETQYF.